Listed here are 19 T cell receptor beta chains from one sample, sequenced in a study of blood T cell repertoires in COVID-19. Assay: immunoSEQ multiplex PCR; the TCRdb copy retains only in-frame clones and omits some. The sample carries around 170,000 clones, less than 85% recorded once. The material sequenced was PBMCs or T cells enriched from blood (not recorded which). These receptor sequences come from a man between 45 and 60 years old who had recovered from COVID-19.

The CDR3 region has the DNA TGTGCCAGCAGCTCGGCGGACACCGACGGGAACACTGAAGCTTTCTTT. Its protein is CASSSADTDGNTEAFF. This chain uses TRBV7-3 with TRBJ1-1; perhaps TRBD1 as D (5 bases). CDR1 and CDR2 (germline): SGHTA, FQGTGA. The V and J ends lost 4 bases and 1 base respectively, with 16 bases between them. There are 16 residues in the CDR3.

The rearrangement uses TRBV19 and TRBJ1-6; 7 bases fit TRBD1. This CDR3 has 13 residues. CDR1 is LNHDA, CDR2 SQIVND, per germline (reference sequence). V was pared by 4 bases and J by 8 bases, with 2 bases of the junction left unmatched. The CDR3 DNA is TGTGCCAGTAGTAGGGACAGTTATTCACCCCTCCACTTT. Translating it yields CASSRDSYSPLHF.

The chain combines TRBV7-3 with TRBJ2-1, with D perhaps matching TRBD1 (6 bases). Between the trimmed V and J ends, which lost 8 bases and 9 bases, there was a span of 17 bases. The CDR3 extends over 13 amino acids. Germline CDR1 is SGHTA and CDR2 is FQGTGA. The CDR3 loop is CASAIQGSGEQFF. The CDR3 DNA follows: TGTGCCAGCGCCATACAGGGCAGCGGTGAGCAGTTCTTC.

The chain joins TRBV19 to TRBJ2-6; 12 nucleotides agree with TRBD1. There are 19 residues in the CDR3. The germline CDR1 and CDR2 sequences are LNHDA and SQIVND (reference sequence). The V segment lost 8 bases and the J segment 0 bases; nucleotides outside the gene matches: 11. In DNA form, the CDR3 reads TGTGCCAGTTTGGATTATTGGGACAGGGGGCCCTCTGGGGCCAACGTCCTGACTTTC. Translating it yields CASLDYWDRGPSGANVLTF.

The chain joins TRBV10-3 to TRBJ1-5; 8 bases are shared with TRBD1. The trim removed 5 bases at V and 0 bases at J, leaving 3 bases unmatched. CDR1 ENHRY and CDR2 SYGVKD come from the germline V gene. This CDR3 contains 15 residues. CDR3 loop: CAISQTGVSNQPQHF. The DNA of the CDR3 is TGTGCCATCAGTCAGACAGGGGTTAGCAATCAGCCCCAGCATTTT.

The chain combines TRBV28 with TRBJ1-4; weak D call: TRBD1 (6 bases). The CDR3 has 18 residues. In germline, CDR1 is MDHEN, CDR2 SYDVKM. Trimming took off 7 bases at V and 1 base at J, with 22 bases between the two ends. CDR3 residues: CASISQPRGAGTNEKLFF. DNA of the CDR3: TGTGCCAGCATCTCCCAACCTCGGGGGGCCGGAACTAATGAAAAACTGTTTTTT.

V and J are TRBV4-1 and TRBJ2-1; 12 nucleotides line up with TRBD2. CDR1 is MGHRA and CDR2 is YSYEKL in the germline V gene. The V and J ends lost 1 base and 9 bases, in that order; junction bases with no gene match: 7. This CDR3 has 16 residues. CDR3 DNA: TGCGCCAGCAGCCAAGTATCTAGCGGGGGGGCCGTTGAGCAGTTCTTC. Translated, it gives CASSQVSSGGAVEQFF.

The chain joins TRBV7-3 to TRBJ2-2; D might be TRBD2 (6 bases). From germline, CDR1 is SGHTA and CDR2 FQGTGA. This CDR3 has 14 residues. V lost 0 bases, J lost 5 bases, and 7 bases lay in between. The CDR3 loop is CASSLTSGTGELFF. The CDR3 DNA reads as TGTGCCAGCAGCTTAACGAGCGGGACCGGGGAGCTGTTTTTT.

V and J are TRBV12-3 or TRBV12-4 and TRBJ2-7; D unresolved. This CDR3 spans 12 amino acids. The V end was cut by 1 base, the J end by 6 bases, with 7 bases between. CDR3 sequence reads: CASSLGQVEQYF. Here the CDR3 DNA reads TGTGCCAGCAGTTTAGGGCAGGTCGAGCAGTACTTC.

The V call is TRBV16, the J call TRBJ1-5; 7 bases fit TRBD1. V dropped 4 bases and J dropped 2; count of bases not matched to a gene: 5. This CDR3 contains 15 residues. Germline V lookup: CDR1 KGHSY, CDR2 FQNENV. The CDR3 nucleotides read TGTGCCAGCAGCCTTAGACAGGGTGGCAATCAGCCCCAGCATTTT. It translates to CASSLRQGGNQPQHF. Combining the CDR3 with reference TRBV16 and TRBJ1-5 gives the whole variable domain GEEVAQTPKHLVRGEGQKAKLYCAPIKGHSYVFWYQQVLKNEFKFLISFQNENVFDETGMPKERFSAKCLPNSPCSLEIQATKLEDSAVYFCASSLRQGGNQPQHFGDGTRLSIL.

The V and J genes are TRBV30 and TRBJ1-6; D is undetermined. Germline CDR1 and CDR2: GTSNPN and SVGIG (reference sequence). Trimming removed 0 bases from V and 8 bases from J, with 20 bases in between. The CDR3 is made up of 17 amino acids. CDR3 region: CAWSVVGRQDGYSPLHF. CDR3 DNA: TGTGCCTGGAGTGTAGTAGGGAGGCAGGATGGTTATTCACCCCTCCACTTT. Complete variable domain (other parts from reference TRBV30 and TRBJ1-6): SQTIHQWPATLVQPVGSPLSLECTVEGTSNPNLYWYRQAAGRGLQLLFYSVGIGQISSEVPQNLSASRPQDRQFILSSKKLLLSDSGFYLCAWSVVGRQDGYSPLHFGNGTRLTVT.

The V and J genes are TRBV6-1 and TRBJ2-2, with D possibly being TRBD1 (6 bases). Germline CDR1 and CDR2: MNHNS and SASEGT. V dropped 2 bases and J dropped 5 bases, with 15 bases sitting between them. The CDR3 contains 16 residues. The CDR3: CASSEFGRGGTGELFF. The CDR3 bases are TGTGCCAGCAGTGAATTCGGCAGGGGTGGGACCGGGGAGCTGTTTTTT.

The rearrangement joins TRBV9 to TRBJ2-3; the D gene is possibly TRBD2 (6 bases). This CDR3 has 15 residues. V gave up 0 bases and J gave up 1 base, with 9 bases separating them. Germline CDR1 and CDR2: SGDLS and YYNGEE. As DNA, the CDR3 is TGTGCCAGCAGCGTAGCCTGGGGGGGCACAGATACGCAGTATTTT. This codes for CASSVAWGGTDTQYF.

This clone was seen only a few times. This chain joins TRBV5-1 and TRBJ1-3, with unresolved D. Looked up from germline, CDR1 is SGHRS and CDR2 is YFSETQ. V lost 4 bases and J lost 2, with 13 bases in between. This CDR3 contains 15 residues. The CDR3 sequence is CASSQQQSAGNTIYF. CDR3 nucleotide sequence: TGCGCCAGCAGCCAGCAGCAGAGCGCTGGAAACACCATATATTTT. Together with reference TRBV5-1 and TRBJ1-3, the CDR3 gives the full variable domain: KAGVTQTPRYLIKTRGQQVTLSCSPISGHRSVSWYQQTPGQGLQFLFEYFSETQRNKGNFPGRFSGRQFSNSRSEMNVSTLELGDSALYLCASSQQQSAGNTIYFGEGSWLTVV.

This rearrangement joins TRBV9 to TRBJ2-1, with a tentative D call TRBD2 (6 bases). Per germline, CDR1 SGDLS and CDR2 YYNGEE. The CDR3 runs to 16 residues. With 0 bases removed from V and 2 bases from J, the gap between germline ends came to 12 bases. CDR3: CASSVVAVVPYNEQFF. CDR3 coding DNA: TGTGCCAGCAGCGTAGTAGCGGTTGTCCCCTACAATGAGCAGTTCTTC.

This rearrangement joins TRBV6-5 to TRBJ1-2, with 9 bases fitting TRBD1. CDR1 MNHEY and CDR2 SVGAGI come from the germline V gene. CDR3 length: 15 residues. After removal of 10 bases from V and 8 bases from J, the junction contained 17 bases not matched to a gene. Written as DNA, the CDR3 is TGTGCCACCAGGACAGGGGTGATGCGGAGAGACGGCTACACCTTC. This encodes CATRTGVMRRDGYTF.

V gene TRBV5-1 combines with J gene TRBJ1-1; 10 bases match TRBD1. V lost 4 bases and J lost 0; bases outside the gene matches: 6. Germline CDR1 is SGHRS and CDR2 is YFSETQ. The CDR3 spans 16 residues. This CDR3 is CASSRQTGGMNTEAFF. The CDR3 DNA sequence: TGCGCCAGCAGCCGCCAGACAGGGGGCATGAACACTGAAGCTTTCTTT.

The genes are TRBV4-2 and TRBJ1-2, with 9 bases that match TRBD1. Looked up from germline, CDR1 is LGHNA and CDR2 is YNFKEQ. V lost 0 bases, J lost 6 bases, and 8 bases stayed unmatched. The CDR3 loop spans 16 amino acids. The CDR3 is CASSQDRWTGVNGYTF. In nucleotides, the CDR3 is TGTGCCAGCAGCCAAGATCGTTGGACAGGGGTCAATGGCTACACCTTC.

V usage is TRBV20-1 and J usage is TRBJ2-7; the D gene is possibly TRBD1 (6 bases). Germline assignment: CDR1 DFQATT and CDR2 SNEGSKA (reference sequence). This CDR3 spans 14 amino acids. Between the trimmed V and J ends, which lost 3 bases and 5 bases, there was a span of 17 bases. The CDR3 DNA follows: TGCAGTGCTAGTTACAGGGAGTTGCGTGACGAGCAGTACTTC. Its translation is CSASYRELRDEQYF.